This record covers a single TCR beta chain. The data stem from a study of blood T cell repertoires in COVID-19. Study summary: Collection of acute and convalescent COVID-19 samples took place in the United States, Italy and Spain.

CDR3 size: 13 residues. The germline V gene encodes CDR1 SGHRS and CDR2 YFSETQ. V trimming: 3 bases; J trimming: 2 bases; junction bases outside the gene matches: 2. The protocol was immunoSEQ multiplex PCR, while the TCRdb copy is restricted to in-frame clones and leaves out a portion. The table records around 100,000 clones, around 84% of them present only once. V usage is TRBV5-1 and J usage is TRBJ2-7, with TRBD1 matching 7 bases. This TCR came from a human donor in a cohort sampled during active COVID-19. Sequenced: peripheral blood. CDR3 in amino acids: CASSYGQAYEQYF. In DNA, the CDR3 is TGCGCCAGCAGCTACGGACAGGCCTACGAGCAGTACTTC.